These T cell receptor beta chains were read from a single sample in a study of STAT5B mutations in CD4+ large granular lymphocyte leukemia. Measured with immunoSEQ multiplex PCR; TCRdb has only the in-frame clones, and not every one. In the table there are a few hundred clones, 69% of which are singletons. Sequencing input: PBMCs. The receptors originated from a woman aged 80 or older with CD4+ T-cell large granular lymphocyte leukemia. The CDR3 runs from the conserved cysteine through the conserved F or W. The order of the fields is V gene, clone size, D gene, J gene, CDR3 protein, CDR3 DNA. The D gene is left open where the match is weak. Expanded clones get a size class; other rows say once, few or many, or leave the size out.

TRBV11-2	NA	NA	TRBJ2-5	CASSFSGEETQYF	TGTGCCAGCAGCTTCTCGGGAGAGGAGACCCAGTACTTC
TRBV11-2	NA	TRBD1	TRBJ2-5	CASSFGTGASRQETQYF	TGTGCCAGCAGCTTTGGGACAGGGGCGTCCCGACAAGAGACCCAGTACTTC
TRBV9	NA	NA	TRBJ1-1	CASSVASGTEAFF	TGTGCCAGCAGCGTAGCCTCAGGAACTGAAGCTTTCTTT
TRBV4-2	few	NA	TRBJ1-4	CASSQRIPGTNEKLFF	TGTGCCAGCAGCCAAAGAATTCCGGGAACTAATGAAAAACTGTTTTTT
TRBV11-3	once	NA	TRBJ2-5	CASSSGPKETQYF	TGTGCCAGCAGCTCCGGACCGAAAGAGACCCAGTACTTC
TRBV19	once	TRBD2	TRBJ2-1	CASSSPRGGRANNEQFF	TGTGCCAGTAGTTCCCCAAGGGGCGGGAGGGCTAACAATGAGCAGTTCTTC
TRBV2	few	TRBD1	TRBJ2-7	CASGQGAYEQYF	TGTGCCAGCGGCCAGGGGGCATACGAGCAGTACTTC
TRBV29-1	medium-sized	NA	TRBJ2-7	CSVAGDRRTYEQYF	TGCAGCGTGGCGGGGGACAGAAGAACCTACGAGCAGTACTTC
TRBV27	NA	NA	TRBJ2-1	CASSLGRGTSSYNEQFF	TGTGCCAGCAGTTTGGGCAGGGGGACTTCTTCCTACAATGAGCAGTTCTTC
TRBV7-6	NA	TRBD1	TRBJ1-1	CASSPWDSEAFF	TGTGCCAGCAGCCCGTGGGACAGTGAAGCTTTCTTT
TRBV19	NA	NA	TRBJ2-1	CASSTDLAAGTLINEQFF	TGTGCCAGTAGTACAGATCTAGCTGCGGGCACGCTTATAAATGAGCAGTTCTTC
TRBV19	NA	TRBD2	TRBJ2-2	CATRLAGTNTGELFF	TGTGCCACTCGACTAGCGGGAACGAACACCGGGGAGCTGTTTTTT
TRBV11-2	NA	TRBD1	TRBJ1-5	CASSFQQGAVSNQPQHF	TGTGCCAGCAGCTTCCAACAGGGGGCGGTTAGCAATCAGCCCCAGCATTTT
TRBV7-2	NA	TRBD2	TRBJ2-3	CASSLDPAGADTQYF	TGTGCCAGCAGCTTAGATCCAGCGGGAGCTGATACGCAGTATTTT
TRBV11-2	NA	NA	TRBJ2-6	CASSVSPTGVLTF	TGTGCCAGCAGCGTCAGCCCAACGGGCGTCCTGACTTTC
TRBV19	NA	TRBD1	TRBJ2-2	CASTGTGGVGELFF	TGTGCCAGTACAGGGACAGGGGGAGTCGGGGAGCTGTTTTTT
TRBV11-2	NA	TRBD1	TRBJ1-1	CASRQGEVRAEAFF	TGTGCCAGCAGGCAGGGGGAGGTGCGCGCTGAAGCTTTCTTT
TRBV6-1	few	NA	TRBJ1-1	CASSEVSTGRGGTFF	TGTGCCAGCAGTGAAGTCTCAACAGGGAGGGGCGGAACTTTCTTT
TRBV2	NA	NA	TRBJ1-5	CASNRVNQPQHF	TGTGCCAGCAACAGGGTAAATCAGCCCCAGCATTTT
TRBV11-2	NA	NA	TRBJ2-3	CASASADTQYF	TGTGCCAGCGCGTCTGCAGATACGCAGTATTTT
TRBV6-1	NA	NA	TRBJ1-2	CASSEAASGLGYTF	TGTGCCAGCAGTGAAGCTGCCTCGGGCCTTGGCTACACCTTC
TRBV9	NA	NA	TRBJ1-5	CASSVDGAGQPQHF	TGTGCCAGCAGCGTAGATGGGGCGGGGCAGCCCCAGCATTTT
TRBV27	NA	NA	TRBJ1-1	CASTLWGGNTEAFF	TGTGCCAGCACCTTATGGGGAGGGAACACTGAAGCTTTCTTT
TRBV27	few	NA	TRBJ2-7	CASNEGPSWSSYEQYF	TGTGCCAGCAACGAGGGACCGTCGTGGAGCTCCTACGAGCAGTACTTC
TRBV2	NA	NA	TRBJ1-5	CASRRNYQPQHF	TGTGCCAGCAGAAGGAATTATCAGCCCCAGCATTTT
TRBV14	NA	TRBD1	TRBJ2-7	CASSHWTGVGQYF	TGTGCCAGCAGCCACTGGACAGGGGTCGGGCAGTACTTC
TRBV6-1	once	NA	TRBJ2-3	CASSEAGVGADTQYF	TGTGCCAGCAGTGAAGCGGGGGTGGGCGCAGATACGCAGTATTTT
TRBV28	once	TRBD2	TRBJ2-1	CASSIPGLAEPAYNEQFF	TGTGCCAGCAGCATACCGGGACTAGCGGAGCCAGCCTACAATGAGCAGTTCTTC
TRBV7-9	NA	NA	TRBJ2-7	CASSSDRSYEQYF	TGTGCCAGCAGTTCCGACAGGTCCTACGAGCAGTACTTC
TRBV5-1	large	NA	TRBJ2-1	CASSGSNEQFF	TGCGCCAGCAGCGGGTCGAATGAGCAGTTCTTC
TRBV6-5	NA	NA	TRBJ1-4	CASSAAVPNEKLFF	TGTGCCAGCAGCGCCGCAGTACCTAATGAAAAACTGTTTTTT
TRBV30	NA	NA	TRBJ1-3	CAWSPTSDTIYF	TGTGCCTGGAGTCCTACCAGTGACACCATATATTTT
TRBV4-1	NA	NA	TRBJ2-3	CASSQDLADRDTQYF	TGCGCCAGCAGCCAAGATCTGGCGGACCGAGATACGCAGTATTTT
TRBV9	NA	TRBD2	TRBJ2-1	CASSGNSGRALNEQFF	TGTGCCAGCAGCGGAAATAGCGGGAGGGCCTTAAATGAGCAGTTCTTC
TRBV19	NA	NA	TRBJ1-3	CASSPLGDTIYF	TGTGCCAGTAGCCCCCTCGGGGACACCATATATTTT
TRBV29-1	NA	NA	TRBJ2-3	CSVESPQGTDTQYF	TGCAGCGTTGAGTCCCCCCAGGGTACAGATACGCAGTATTTT
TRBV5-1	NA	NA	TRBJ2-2	CASSSGQNTGELFF	TGCGCCAGCAGCTCCGGACAGAACACCGGGGAGCTGTTTTTT
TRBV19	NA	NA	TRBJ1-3	CASSITGLPGGNTIYF	TGTGCCAGTAGTATTACAGGGCTGCCTGGTGGAAACACCATATATTTT
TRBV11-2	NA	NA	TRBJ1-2	CASRSSYGYTF	TGTGCCAGCAGATCCTCTTATGGCTACACCTTC
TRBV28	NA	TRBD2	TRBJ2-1	CASVTGLVYNEQFF	TGTGCCAGCGTCACGGGACTAGTCTACAATGAGCAGTTCTTC
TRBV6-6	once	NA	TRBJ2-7	CASSNPGAYEQYF	TGTGCCAGCAGTAACCCCGGGGCCTACGAGCAGTACTTC
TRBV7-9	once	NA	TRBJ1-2	CASRSSYGYTF	TGTGCCAGCAGATCCTCTTATGGCTACACCTTC
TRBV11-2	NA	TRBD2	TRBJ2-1	CASSFLAGSNEQFF	TGTGCCAGCAGCTTTCTAGCGGGAAGCAATGAGCAGTTCTTC
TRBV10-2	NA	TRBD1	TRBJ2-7	CASSDYPPTGSSYEQYF	TGCGCCAGCAGTGACTACCCCCCGACAGGGAGCTCCTACGAGCAGTACTTC
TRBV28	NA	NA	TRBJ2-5	CASRHARRETQYF	TGTGCCAGCAGACACGCCCGCCGGGAGACCCAGTACTTC
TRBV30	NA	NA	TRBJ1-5	CAWSATWRQPQHF	TGTGCCTGGAGTGCTACTTGGCGGCAGCCCCAGCATTTT
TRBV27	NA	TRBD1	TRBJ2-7	CASSFYRGYEQYF	TGTGCCAGCAGTTTCTACAGGGGCTACGAGCAGTACTTC
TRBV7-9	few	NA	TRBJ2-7	CASSLKAYEQYF	TGTGCCAGCAGCTTGAAAGCTTACGAGCAGTACTTC
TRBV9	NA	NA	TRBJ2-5	CASSPRDSSWETQYF	TGTGCCAGCAGCCCCCGGGACTCGTCCTGGGAGACCCAGTACTTC
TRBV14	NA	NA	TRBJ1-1	CASSQVLTESFTEAFF	TGTGCCAGCAGCCAAGTATTAACTGAGTCCTTCACTGAAGCTTTCTTT